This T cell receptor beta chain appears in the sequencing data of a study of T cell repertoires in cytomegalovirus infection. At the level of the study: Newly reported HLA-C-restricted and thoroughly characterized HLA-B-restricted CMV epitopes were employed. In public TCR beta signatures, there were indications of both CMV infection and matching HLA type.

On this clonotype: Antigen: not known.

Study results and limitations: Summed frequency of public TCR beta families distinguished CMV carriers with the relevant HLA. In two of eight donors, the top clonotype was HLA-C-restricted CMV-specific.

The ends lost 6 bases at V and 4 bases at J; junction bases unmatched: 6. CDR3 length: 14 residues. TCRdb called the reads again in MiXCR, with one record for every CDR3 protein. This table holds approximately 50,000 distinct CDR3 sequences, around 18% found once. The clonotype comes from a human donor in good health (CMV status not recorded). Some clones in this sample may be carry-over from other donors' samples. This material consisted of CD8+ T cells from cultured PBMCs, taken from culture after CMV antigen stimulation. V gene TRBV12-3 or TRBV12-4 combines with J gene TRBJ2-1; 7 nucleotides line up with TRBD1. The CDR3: CASRHRGLYNEQFF. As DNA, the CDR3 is TGTGCCAGCAGACACAGGGGCCTATACAATGAGCAGTTCTTC.